The 18 T cell receptor beta chains in this list originate from one sample, sequenced in a study of T-cell reconstitution after alpha-beta-depleted transplantation in children. Unique molecular identifiers were used in preparing the TCRbeta library. A single record per CDR3 protein comes from TCRdb applying MiXCR to the PCR reads. The table lists about 610,000 distinct CDR3 sequences, 10% of them singletons, with around 4% in the top ten. The starting material was PBMCs from the stem cell graft donor, obtained from the stem cell graft. These receptors were obtained from a human donor who donated a stem cell graft to a child with acute myeloid leukemia.

The chain recombines TRBV30 with TRBJ1-1; no clear D gene. Germline assignment: CDR1 GTSNPN and CDR2 SVGIG (reference sequence). The CDR3 loop spans 10 amino acids. V dropped 4 bases and J dropped 6 bases, with 6 bases sitting between them. CDR3 nucleotide sequence: TGTGCCTGGATGCTAGCTGAAGCTTTCTTT. Its protein product is CAWMLAEAFF.

This clonotype occurred many times. The V and J genes are TRBV9 and TRBJ2-3; D gene ambiguous. Germline assignment: CDR1 SGDLS and CDR2 YYNGEE. The V end was cut by 1 base, the J end by 2 bases, with 5 bases between. The CDR3 loop spans 13 amino acids. CDR3 in DNA: TGTGCCAGCAGCGTACCGAACACAGATACGCAGTATTTT. It specifies CASSVPNTDTQYF. Variable domain in full (rest from reference TRBV9 and TRBJ2-3): DSGVTQTPKHLITATGQRVTLRCSPRSGDLSVYWYQQSLDQGLQFLIQYYNGEERAKGNILERFSAQQFPDLHSELNLSSLELGDSALYFCASSVPNTDTQYFGPGTRLTVL.

This chain links TRBV29-1 with TRBJ1-2; no reliable D call. Trimming cost V 1 base and J 2 bases, with 14 bases left between them. This CDR3 contains 15 residues. Germline lookup yields CDR1 SQVTM and CDR2 ANQGSEA. The chain's CDR3 is CSVEGGYGLNYGYTF. The DNA for the CDR3 is TGCAGCGTTGAAGGGGGTTACGGACTGAACTATGGCTACACCTTC.

This clonotype came up a few times. This rearrangement joins TRBV20-1 to TRBJ1-5; D might be TRBD1 (6 bases). V lost 0 bases to trimming and J lost 2 bases, with 17 bases between them. Germline CDR1 is DFQATT and CDR2 is SNEGSKA (reference sequence). This CDR3 comprises 17 residues. CDR3 loop: CSARDPSQGLGNQPQHF. The CDR3 nucleotides are TGCAGTGCTAGAGACCCCTCCCAGGGGTTAGGCAATCAGCCCCAGCATTTT.

The chain recombines TRBV20-1 with TRBJ2-1; D remains unclear. This CDR3 has 14 residues. The V gene's germline CDR1 is DFQATT and CDR2 SNEGSKA (reference sequence). Trimming cost V 6 bases and J 1 base, with 13 bases left between them. The CDR3 loop is CSAPTEHSYNEQFF. The DNA for the CDR3 is TGCAGTGCCCCGACGGAGCATTCCTACAATGAGCAGTTCTTC.

This clonotype was seen a few times. The chain uses TRBV5-1 and TRBJ2-3; D is perhaps TRBD2 (6 bases). The CDR3 is 14 amino acids. CDR1 and CDR2 from the germline V gene are SGHRS and YFSETQ. V was trimmed by 4 bases and J by 4 bases, leaving 13 bases between them. In nucleotides, the CDR3 is TGCGCCAGCAGCGAGGGAGGCCTGGCAGATACGCAGTATTTT. It encodes CASSEGGLADTQYF.

This clonotype was found a few times. The V and J genes are TRBV9 and TRBJ2-4, with 7 bases that match TRBD1. V lost 2 bases and J lost 5; bases outside the gene matches: 1. CDR1 SGDLS and CDR2 YYNGEE come from the germline V gene. The CDR3 totals 13 residues. The CDR3 region is CASSVGTENIQYF. The CDR3 region has the DNA TGTGCCAGCAGCGTCGGGACAGAAAACATTCAGTACTTC.

This clonotype was seen once. This rearrangement joins TRBV6-1 to TRBJ2-3; 10 bases are a match to TRBD1. Germline assignment: CDR1 MNHNS and CDR2 SASEGT. J lost 2 bases, V lost 6 bases, and 5 bases had no gene match. The CDR3 spans 15 residues. The CDR3 region is CASSTGTGATDTQYF. CDR3 bases: TGTGCCAGCAGCACCGGGACAGGGGCCACAGATACGCAGTATTTT.

This clonotype has at least ten counts. V gene TRBV20-1 combines with J gene TRBJ2-3; D is unresolved. The V end lost 3 bases, the J end lost 1 base, and 11 bases lay between the germline ends. The CDR3 loop spans 14 amino acids. Germline assignment: CDR1 DFQATT and CDR2 SNEGSKA (reference sequence). The CDR3 sequence: CSASSVEGTDTQYF. CDR3 nucleotides: TGCAGTGCTAGTTCCGTAGAAGGCACAGATACGCAGTATTTT.

The rearrangement joins TRBV6-2 or TRBV6-3 to TRBJ2-7; 7 bases fit TRBD2. CDR3 length: 14 residues. Germline V gene sequence: CDR1 MNHEY, CDR2 SVGEGT. The junction had 3 bases not matched to a gene; V was cut back by 2 bases and J by 2 bases. The CDR3 loop reads CASSYGGVTYEQYF. As DNA, the CDR3 is TGTGCCAGCAGTTACGGGGGGGTTACCTACGAGCAGTACTTC.

This clonotype turned up a few times. The gene calls are TRBV7-3 and TRBJ2-1, with unresolved D. CDR1 and CDR2 from the germline V gene are SGHTA and FQGTGA. Trimming left V 11 bases short and J 4 bases short, with 21 bases between. The CDR3 runs 15 residues. The CDR3 here is CAVGKGPAPYNEQFF. The CDR3 coding sequence is TGTGCCGTTGGGAAAGGGCCGGCCCCATACAATGAGCAGTTCTTC.

This clonotype showed up many times. At one end, the junction sequence differs from germline, possibly due to a read error. The V and J genes are TRBV12-3 or TRBV12-4 and TRBJ1-2; D gene unclear. The CDR3 covers 16 residues. The CDR3 protein is CASSLAGASTIYGYTF. The CDR3 DNA reads as TGTGCCAGCAGTCTAGCCGGCGCCTCCACGATCTATGGCTACACCTTC.

This chain links TRBV11-2 with TRBJ2-5, with 9 bases that match TRBD2. With 4 bases clipped from V and 8 bases from J, the junction kept 14 bases outside the gene matches. The CDR3 loop spans 16 amino acids. Germline V CDR1 and CDR2: SGHAT, FQNNGV. For the CDR3, the DNA is TGTGCCAGCAGCTCCTCCCTAGCGGGACCCCCGCGCACCCAGTACTTC. It is translated as CASSSSLAGPPRTQYF.

This clonotype was detected a few times. This rearrangement joins TRBV3-1 to TRBJ2-2, with D perhaps assigned TRBD1 or TRBD2 (5 bases each). Germline values: CDR1 LGHDT, CDR2 YNNKEL (reference sequence). This CDR3 spans 15 amino acids. Trimming removed 0 bases from V and 6 bases from J, with 11 bases in between. CDR3 DNA: TGTGCCAGCAGCCAAGAAGAGTTGGGGGCCGGGGAGCTGTTTTTT. This encodes CASSQEELGAGELFF.

This chain connects TRBV28 to TRBJ2-7, with D possibly matching TRBD1 (5 bases). The CDR3 is 12 amino acids. Trimming shortened V by 8 bases and J by 3 bases, and 11 bases separated the two germline ends. Germline values: CDR1 MDHEN, CDR2 SYDVKM. CDR3 nucleotide sequence: TGTGCCAGCCAGGGTCAACTCTACGAGCAGTACTTC. Translating gives CASQGQLYEQYF.

As DNA, the CDR3 is TGTGCCAGCAGCCAAGAGCGAAGATCCAATGAGCAGTTCTTC. It specifies CASSQERRSNEQFF. The rearrangement joins TRBV3-1 to TRBJ2-1; D is uncertain. The CDR3 sequence is 14 residues long. Trimming removed 0 bases from V and 6 bases from J, with 9 bases in between. Germline V lookup: CDR1 LGHDT, CDR2 YNNKEL (reference sequence).

This clonotype was counted at least ten times. The CDR3 sequence: CASSGGWGTEQYF. The CDR3 coding sequence is TGTGCCAGCAGCGGAGGCTGGGGGACCGAGCAGTACTTC. This sequence joins TRBV7-2 and TRBJ2-7; the D gene could be TRBD1 or TRBD2 (5 bases each). The CDR3 totals 13 residues. V lost 5 bases and J 6 bases, leaving 14 bases between the germline ends. The germline CDR1 and CDR2 sequences are SGHTA and FQGNSA.

This clonotype was recorded at least ten times. The chain couples TRBV6-1 to TRBJ1-1, with D possibly matching TRBD1 (5 bases). The CDR3 loop spans 14 amino acids. Trimming removed 2 bases from V and 1 base from J, with 8 bases in between. The germline V gene has CDR1 MNHNS and CDR2 SASEGT. The CDR3 coding sequence is TGTGCCAGCAGTGAAAGGAGGGGGAACACTGAAGCTTTCTTT. Translating gives CASSERRGNTEAFF.